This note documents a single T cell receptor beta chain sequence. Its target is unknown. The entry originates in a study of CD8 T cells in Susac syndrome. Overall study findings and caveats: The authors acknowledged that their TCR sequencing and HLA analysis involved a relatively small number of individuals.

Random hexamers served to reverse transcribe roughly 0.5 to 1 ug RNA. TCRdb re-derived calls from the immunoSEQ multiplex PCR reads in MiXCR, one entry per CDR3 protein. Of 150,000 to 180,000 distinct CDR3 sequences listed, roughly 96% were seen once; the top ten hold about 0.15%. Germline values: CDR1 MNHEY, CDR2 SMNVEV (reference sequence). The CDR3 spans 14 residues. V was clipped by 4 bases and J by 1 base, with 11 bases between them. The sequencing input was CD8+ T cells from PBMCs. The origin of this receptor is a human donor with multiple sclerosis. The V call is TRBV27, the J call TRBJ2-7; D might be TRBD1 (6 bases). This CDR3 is CASSYTGPSYEQYF. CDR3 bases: TGTGCCAGCAGTTACACAGGGCCTTCCTACGAGCAGTACTTC.